Listed here are 10 T cell receptor beta chains from one sample, sequenced in a study of T cells in Graves' hyperthyroidism and ophthalmopathy. Template material for amplifying TCR beta CDR3 regions consisted of RNA transcripts. During a first-round RT-PCR of the TCR CDR3, the HTBI primer set was used. Each CDR3 protein is one row after TCRdb ran MiXCR on the multiplex PCR reads. The sample contains hundreds of thousands of distinct CDR3 sequences, around 17% of which appear only once. The sequencing sample was made of blood. These receptors were taken from a young woman with Graves' ophthalmopathy.

The rearrangement uses TRBV7-2 and TRBJ1-1; D not certain. The CDR3 has 15 amino acids. Trimming removed 1 base at V and 1 base at J, with 10 bases between. The V gene's germline CDR1 is SGHTA and CDR2 FQGNSA. The chain's CDR3 is CASSLDEGANTEAFF. CDR3 coding DNA: TGTGCCAGCAGCTTAGATGAGGGAGCGAACACTGAAGCTTTCTTT.

The table lists this clonotype with a few counts. This rearrangement joins TRBV5-1 to TRBJ1-6; tentative D call: TRBD1 (6 bases). The CDR3 is made up of 18 amino acids. Germline-derived CDR1 and CDR2 are SGHRS and YFSETQ. V lost 3 bases and J 0 bases, leaving 16 bases between the germline ends. CDR3 protein: CASSSQIQGSSYNSPLHF. CDR3 DNA: TGCGCCAGCAGCTCCCAAATACAGGGAAGCTCCTATAATTCACCCCTCCACTTT. The full variable domain, completed using reference TRBV5-1 and TRBJ1-6, is KAGVTQTPRYLIKTRGQQVTLSCSPISGHRSVSWYQQTPGQGLQFLFEYFSETQRNKGNFPGRFSGRQFSNSRSEMNVSTLELGDSALYLCASSSQIQGSSYNSPLHFGNGTRLTVT.

This clonotype was counted ten times or more. This chain links TRBV12-3 or TRBV12-4 with TRBJ2-3; TRBD2 aligns across 16 bases. This CDR3 region has 18 residues. With V trimmed by 8 bases and J by 3 bases, 11 bases remained unmatched. The CDR3 protein is CASLGLAGGREVTDTQYF. CDR3 nucleotides: TGTGCCAGCCTGGGACTAGCGGGGGGGCGGGAGGTAACAGATACGCAGTATTTT.

The genes are TRBV20-1 and TRBJ2-3; tentative D call: TRBD2 (7 bases). Looked up from germline, CDR1 is DFQATT and CDR2 is SNEGSKA (reference sequence). The CDR3 covers 17 residues. Trimming pared 3 bases from V and 2 bases from J, leaving 21 bases between. The CDR3 sequence is CSASGRGPLEYTDTQYF. The CDR3 DNA reads as TGCAGTGCTAGCGGGCGGGGGCCGTTAGAGTACACAGATACGCAGTATTTT.

This clonotype was detected ten times or more. The chain is built from TRBV12-3 or TRBV12-4 and TRBJ2-2; D is unclear. V dropped 3 bases and J dropped 3 bases, with 8 bases sitting between them. This CDR3 region has 14 residues. CDR3 sequence reads: CASSFRPYTGELFF. The CDR3 DNA reads as TGTGCCAGCAGTTTCCGGCCCTACACCGGGGAGCTGTTTTTT.

This clonotype showed up many times. V usage is TRBV19 and J usage is TRBJ1-2; D not resolved. V lost 4 bases, J lost 4 bases, and 10 bases lay in between. The CDR3 is 13 residues long. The V gene's germline CDR1 is LNHDA and CDR2 SQIVND (reference sequence). CDR3 protein: CASSTSFLYGYTF. The DNA of the CDR3 is TGTGCCAGTAGTACTAGTTTCCTCTATGGCTACACCTTC.

This clonotype was detected many times. The chain recombines TRBV14 with TRBJ2-7, with a tentative D call TRBD2 (5 bases). V lost 6 bases, J lost 4 bases, and 13 bases lay in between. The CDR3 has 13 residues. Germline V lookup: CDR1 SGHDN, CDR2 FVKESK. The CDR3 loop reads CASSYGERYEQYF. Written as DNA, the CDR3 is TGTGCCAGCAGTTATGGGGAGCGGTACGAGCAGTACTTC.

This clonotype was detected many times. The rearrangement uses TRBV20-1 and TRBJ1-1; no definite D call. CDR1 is DFQATT, CDR2 SNEGSKA, per germline (reference sequence). CDR3 length equals 17 residues. V dropped 0 bases and J dropped 0 bases, with 17 bases sitting between them. The CDR3 bases are TGCAGTGCTAGAGATCTAGTGGCAGAGCCCATGAACACTGAAGCTTTCTTT. Translating gives CSARDLVAEPMNTEAFF.

The sample holds many counts of this clonotype. V usage is TRBV20-1 and J usage is TRBJ1-6; TRBD1 is a possible D gene (5 bases). V shed 0 bases and J shed 7 bases, with 16 bases lying between them. Per germline, CDR1 DFQATT and CDR2 SNEGSKA (reference sequence). There are 16 residues in the CDR3. CDR3 coding DNA: TGCAGTGCTAGAGATAACAATGGCAGGGTGAATTCACCCCTCCACTTT. Translated, it gives CSARDNNGRVNSPLHF.

This clonotype was seen repeatedly, ten times or more. The chain recombines TRBV7-9 with TRBJ1-3; a weak D match, TRBD1 (5 bases). CDR1 and CDR2 from the germline V gene are SEHNR and FQNEAQ (reference sequence). V was shortened by 2 bases and J by 4 bases, with 15 bases between the two germline ends. This CDR3 is 16 amino acids long. The CDR3 nucleotides read TGTGCCAGCAGCTTAATATCGTCAGGGCCGGGAAACACCATATATTTT. It codes for CASSLISSGPGNTIYF.